What follows describes a single TCR beta chain. The target antigen is unknown. Trimming at V came to 5 bases and at J to 7 bases, leaving 10 bases not matched to a gene. The CDR3 covers 15 residues. Per the germline V gene, CDR1 is LGHNA and CDR2 is YNFKEQ. This sample stems from a study of blood T cells in healthy people across ages. Points from the study as a whole: In the absence of known donor CMV status, changes in expanded clonotypes were possibly confounded.

PBMCs numbering at least 7 million were isolated per sample. Through a sample-barcoded 5' primer and a J-beta primer mix, a second PCR was run for about 7 to 12 cycles. Each cDNA was tagged by a template-switch adaptor containing 12 random nucleotides. Any given sample supplied a minimum of 3 million CDR3-containing paired-end reads. TCRdb reprocessed the 5' RACE reads via MiXCR and lists one record per CDR3 protein. The sample has some 860,000 distinct CDR3 sequences; around 50% are singletons. The chain employs TRBV4-2 and TRBJ1-2; 10 bases map to TRBD1. This receptor was identified in a man aged 40-50 years in good health. The specimen sequenced was blood. CDR3 DNA sequence: TGTGCCAGCAGCTCGGAAGGGACAGGGGCTGCTGGCTACACCTTC. Translation gives CASSSEGTGAAGYTF.